The clone carrying this T cell receptor beta chain came up a few times. The data are from a study of human T cells and chemical hapten exposure. Noted time point: patch test 3, about 24 weeks after DPC sensitization. Treatment specified: therapeutic diphenylcyclopropenone sensitization with weekly scalp DPC. Each CDR3 protein gets one entry after TCRdb re-called the RACE reads with MiXCR. Among about 160,000 distinct CDR3 sequences listed, about a quarter were seen once. V trimming: 6 bases; J trimming: 0 bases; junction bases outside the gene matches: 5. The CDR3 runs 15 residues. Per germline, CDR1 LNHNV and CDR2 YYDKDF (reference sequence).

The V and J genes are TRBV15 and TRBJ1-3; 7 bases line up with TRBD1. The receptor was derived from a woman aged 18 to 35 with alopecia areata. Some clones in this sample may be carry-over from other donors' samples. The material sequenced was whole blood, taken in connection with sensitization to the hapten diphenylcyclopropenone (DPC). The CDR3 nucleotides read TGTGCCACCAGGTCCCGACAGGGCTCTGGAAACACCATATATTTT. It translates to CATRSRQGSGNTIYF.